Following are 10 T cell receptor beta chains from one sample sequenced in a study of cytomegalovirus exposure and HLA in healthy donors. The PCR employed 60 Vbeta primers together with 13 Jbeta primers. Libraries were prepared by immunoSEQ multiplex PCR; TCRdb keeps only in-frame clonotypes and omits some of them. The table includes 90,000 to 120,000 clones, 73% detected once. The sequencing input was PBMCs. These receptors were taken from a man in his thirties or forties in good health and CMV-seronegative.

V usage is TRBV19 and J usage is TRBJ2-1; TRBD2 matches at 13 bases. In germline, CDR1 is LNHDA, CDR2 SQIVND (reference sequence). Losses at the gene ends were 11 bases for V and 7 bases for J; bases not matched to a gene: 14. The CDR3 covers 16 residues. The CDR3 region is CAAQTSGRAEGNEQFF. The CDR3 coding sequence is TGTGCCGCCCAAACTAGCGGGAGGGCTGAAGGGAATGAGCAGTTCTTC. The whole variable domain, filled in from reference TRBV19 and TRBJ2-1, reads DGGITQSPKYLFRKEGQNVTLSCEQNLNHDAMYWYRQDPGQGLRLIYYSQIVNDFQKGDIAEGYSVSREKKESFPLTVTSAQKNPTAFYLCAAQTSGRAEGNEQFFGPGTRLTVL.

This CDR3 is CASSRDNDQPQHF. The CDR3 DNA is TGTGCCAGCAGCCGGGACAACGATCAGCCCCAGCATTTT. V is TRBV2 and J is TRBJ1-5; perhaps TRBD1 as D (6 bases). Per germline, CDR1 SNHLY and CDR2 FYNNEI. The CDR3 totals 13 residues. V lost 6 bases to trimming and J lost 5 bases, with 11 bases between them.

The J gene is TRBJ2-1, the V gene TRBV27, with 9 bases identical to TRBD2. In germline, CDR1 is MNHEY, CDR2 SMNVEV (reference sequence). This CDR3 is 16 amino acids long. V was clipped by 5 bases and J by 6 bases; unmatched bases: 11. The CDR3 region is CASSRLPSGVVNEQFF. As DNA, the CDR3 is TGTGCCAGCAGTCGCCTCCCTAGCGGGGTCGTCAATGAGCAGTTCTTC.

V and J are TRBV28 and TRBJ2-3; 13 bases line up with TRBD2. V shed 6 bases, J shed 4 bases, and the junction held 4 bases outside the gene matches. Germline values: CDR1 MDHEN, CDR2 SYDVKM. The CDR3 runs to 15 residues. CDR3: CASRRTSGRADTQYF. The DNA of the CDR3 is TGTGCCAGCAGGCGCACTAGCGGGAGGGCAGATACGCAGTATTTT.

V gene TRBV9 combines with J gene TRBJ2-5; tentatively, D is TRBD2 (5 bases). The CDR3 runs 17 residues. Germline lookup yields CDR1 SGDLS and CDR2 YYNGEE. Trimming pared 4 bases from V and 2 bases from J, leaving 21 bases between. CDR3 DNA: TGTGCCAGCAGCCTCACCCCAGGAGAGCGGCTTCAAGAGACCCAGTACTTC. Protein product: CASSLTPGERLQETQYF.

CDR3 region: CSVATLSTDTQYF. For the CDR3, the DNA is TGCAGCGTTGCGACACTGAGCACAGATACGCAGTATTTT. The chain is built from TRBV29-1 and TRBJ2-3, with D unclear. The CDR3 runs 13 residues. The V gene lost 4 bases and the J gene lost 0 bases, with 8 bases spanning the gap. Germline V lookup: CDR1 SQVTM, CDR2 ANQGSEA.

The V call is TRBV4-1, the J call TRBJ2-5; 11 bases align to TRBD1. This CDR3 contains 15 residues. V lost 3 bases, J lost 5 bases, and 5 bases stayed unmatched. Germline V gene lookup returns CDR1 MGHRA and CDR2 YSYEKL. DNA of the CDR3: TGCGCCAGCAGCCATGGGACAGGGGGGGGTGAGACCCAGTACTTC. This encodes CASSHGTGGGETQYF.

This chain uses TRBV28 with TRBJ1-1, with 9 bases aligning to TRBD1. CDR3 length equals 15 residues. CDR1 MDHEN and CDR2 SYDVKM come from the germline V gene. Trimming removed 5 bases from V and 3 bases from J; junction bases left unmatched: 7. The CDR3 DNA follows: TGTGCCAGCAGTCCGGGACAGGGAACTTACACTGAAGCTTTCTTT. Protein product: CASSPGQGTYTEAFF.

There are a few counts of this clone. This chain joins TRBV19 and TRBJ2-7, with 10 bases fitting TRBD1. Per germline, CDR1 LNHDA and CDR2 SQIVND (reference sequence). V was pared by 6 bases and J by 1 base, with 9 bases of the junction left unmatched. CDR3 length: 16 residues. The CDR3 nucleotides are TGTGCCAGTAGCTCACTCACGGGACAGGGGTCCTACGAGCAGTACTTC. Translation: CASSSLTGQGSYEQYF.

This clone was picked up a small number of times. The chain links TRBV6-1 to TRBJ1-2; 8 positions agree with TRBD1. CDR3 length: 14 amino acids. Trimming cost V 3 bases and J 7 bases; bases outside gene matches: 7. The V gene's germline CDR1 is MNHNS and CDR2 SASEGT. The CDR3 sequence is CASSEVTGEIGYTF. Here the CDR3 DNA reads TGTGCCAGCAGTGAGGTGACAGGGGAGATTGGCTACACCTTC.